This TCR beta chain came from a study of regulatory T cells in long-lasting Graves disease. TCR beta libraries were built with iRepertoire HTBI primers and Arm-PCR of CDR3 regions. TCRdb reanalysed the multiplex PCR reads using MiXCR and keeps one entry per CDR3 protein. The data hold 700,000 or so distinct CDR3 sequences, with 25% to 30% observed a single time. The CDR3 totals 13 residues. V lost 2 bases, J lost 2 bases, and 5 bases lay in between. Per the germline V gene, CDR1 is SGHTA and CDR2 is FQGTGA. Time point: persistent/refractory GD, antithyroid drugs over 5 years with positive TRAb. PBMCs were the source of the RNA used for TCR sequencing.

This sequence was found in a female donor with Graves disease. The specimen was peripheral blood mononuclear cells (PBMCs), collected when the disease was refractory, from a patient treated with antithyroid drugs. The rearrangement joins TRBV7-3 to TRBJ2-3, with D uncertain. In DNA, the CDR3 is TGTGCCAGCAGCTTAGGCCTCACAGATACGCAGTATTTT. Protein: CASSLGLTDTQYF.